This entry lists 6 T cell receptor beta chains sequenced from one sample in a study of shared clonotypes between healthy human individuals. Repertoires were generated with immunoSEQ multiplex PCR, while TCRdb's copy carries only in-frame clones and drops some. The table records roughly 2.2 million clones, 92% of them present only once. The source material was naive CD4+ T cells from PBMCs. The subset was: CD45RA+ positively selected. These receptors came from a man younger than 35 in good health. Some clones in this sample may be carry-over from other donors' samples.

The J gene is TRBJ2-1, the V gene TRBV9; TRBD2 matches 10 bases. CDR3 size: 16 residues. From germline, CDR1 is SGDLS and CDR2 YYNGEE. V lost 3 bases to trimming and J lost 3 bases; unmatched junction nucleotides: 6. CDR3 DNA: TGTGCCAGCAGCGCCGTAGGACTAGCGGACTACAATGAGCAGTTCTTC. Protein sequence: CASSAVGLADYNEQFF.

The V call is TRBV5-5, the J call TRBJ1-1, with D possibly TRBD1 on 6 matching bases. Per germline, CDR1 SGHKS and CDR2 YYEKEE (reference sequence). The CDR3 is made up of 13 amino acids. V was pared by 2 bases and J by 8 bases, with 13 bases between. The CDR3 coding sequence is TGTGCCAGCAGCTTTTACCCCGGACAGGAAGCTTTCTTT. Amino acids: CASSFYPGQEAFF.

This clone occurred once. The chain employs TRBV5-1 and TRBJ2-2, with TRBD2 matching 8 bases. Germline assignment: CDR1 SGHRS and CDR2 YFSETQ. J gave up 4 bases and V 4 bases, and 3 bases lay outside the gene matches. The CDR3 is made up of 14 amino acids. DNA for the CDR3: TGCGCCAGCAGCCCCCGGGGGGGCACCGGGGAGCTGTTTTTT. Protein product: CASSPRGGTGELFF.

The V gene is TRBV10-3, the J gene TRBJ2-7; possible D gene TRBD2, 5 bases. The CDR3 consists of 11 residues. Germline V CDR1 and CDR2: ENHRY, SYGVKD. V lost 4 bases and J 9 bases, leaving 10 bases between the germline ends. The CDR3 here is CAISGGSGQYF. CDR3 DNA sequence: TGTGCCATCAGTGGCGGGTCGGGGCAGTACTTC.

The genes are TRBV5-1 and TRBJ2-2, with 9 bases lining up with TRBD2. Trimming took 3 bases from V and 7 from J; bases not matched to a gene: 4. The CDR3 totals 14 residues. Per germline, CDR1 SGHRS and CDR2 YFSETQ. CDR3 in amino acids: CASSSGLAGGELFF. CDR3 DNA sequence: TGCGCCAGCAGCTCGGGACTAGCTGGCGGGGAGCTGTTTTTT.

The rearrangement joins TRBV19 to TRBJ2-7; 7 bases fit TRBD2. Germline V gene lookup returns CDR1 LNHDA and CDR2 SQIVND (reference sequence). CDR3 length: 12 residues. The trim removed 6 bases at V and 2 bases at J, leaving 1 base unmatched. CDR3 loop: CASSGRTYEQYF. The CDR3 DNA reads TGTGCCAGTAGCGGGAGGACCTACGAGCAGTACTTC. Combining the CDR3 with reference TRBV19 and TRBJ2-7 gives the whole variable domain DGGITQSPKYLFRKEGQNVTLSCEQNLNHDAMYWYRQDPGQGLRLIYYSQIVNDFQKGDIAEGYSVSREKKESFPLTVTSAQKNPTAFYLCASSGRTYEQYFGPGTRLTVT.